A selection of T cell receptor beta chains follows, all from one sample in a study of patients and donors after allogeneic stem cell transplantation. TCRdb processed the RT-PCR reads anew with MiXCR; each CDR3 protein has one entry. Among approximately 90,000 distinct CDR3 sequences, roughly 4.9% were seen once, and the ten largest hold roughly 2.5%. Sequencing used blood, either unsorted or a sorted T cell fraction (not recorded which). These receptors all come from a human donor who was either an allogeneic HSCT recipient or a stem cell or donor lymphocyte infusion donor (not recorded which). It is not recorded whose cells these are; they may come from a transplant donor. Each CDR3 is given with its conserved first and last residue. D genes are given only for firm matches. Each size is once, few or many counts, or a class when the clone is expanded.

D: TRBD1
size: many
V: TRBV4-1
J: TRBJ2-4
DNA: TGCGCCAGCAGCCAAGGGGGACAGTCCCTAGCCAAAAACATTCAGTACTTC
CDR3: CASSQGGQSLAKNIQYF

D: TRBD2
size: many
V: TRBV29-1
J: TRBJ2-3
DNA: TGCAGCGTCGCTGCAGGCGGGAGGCATAACACAGATACGCAGTATTTT
CDR3: CSVAAGGRHNTDTQYF

D: TRBD1
size: many
V: TRBV5-1
J: TRBJ1-4
DNA: TGCGCCAGCAGCACCAGGGGGACTAATGAAAAACTGTTTTTT
CDR3: CASSTRGTNEKLFF

D: NA
size: many
V: TRBV7-8
J: TRBJ2-1
DNA: TGTGCCAGCAGGGTGTTTGGCCCAGGGGATGAGCAGTTCTTC
CDR3: CASRVFGPGDEQFF

D: NA
size: many
V: TRBV20-1
J: TRBJ1-5
DNA: TGCAGTGCTAGACCAGACTCCTATAGCAATCAGCCCCAGCATTTT
CDR3: CSARPDSYSNQPQHF

D: NA
size: few
V: TRBV19
J: TRBJ2-5
DNA: TGTGCCAGTAGTGACGGCGGGATAGGAGGGACCCAGTACTTC
CDR3: CASSDGGIGGTQYF

D: NA
size: few
V: TRBV18
J: TRBJ2-3
DNA: TGTGCCAGCTCACCACGGACGGATAGCACAGATACGCAGTATTTT
CDR3: CASSPRTDSTDTQYF

D: TRBD1
size: many
V: TRBV5-1
J: TRBJ2-1
DNA: TGCGCCAGCAGCTTGGAATTGGGACAGGGATACAATGAGCAGTTCTTC
CDR3: CASSLELGQGYNEQFF

D: TRBD1
size: few
V: TRBV9
J: TRBJ1-2
DNA: TGTGCCAGCAGCGTCACAGGGGGCGGTGGCTACACCTTC
CDR3: CASSVTGGGGYTF

D: TRBD1
size: many
V: TRBV12-3/TRBV12-4
J: TRBJ2-3
DNA: TGTGCCAGCAGGACAGGGCTGAATACGCAGTATTTT
CDR3: CASRTGLNTQYF